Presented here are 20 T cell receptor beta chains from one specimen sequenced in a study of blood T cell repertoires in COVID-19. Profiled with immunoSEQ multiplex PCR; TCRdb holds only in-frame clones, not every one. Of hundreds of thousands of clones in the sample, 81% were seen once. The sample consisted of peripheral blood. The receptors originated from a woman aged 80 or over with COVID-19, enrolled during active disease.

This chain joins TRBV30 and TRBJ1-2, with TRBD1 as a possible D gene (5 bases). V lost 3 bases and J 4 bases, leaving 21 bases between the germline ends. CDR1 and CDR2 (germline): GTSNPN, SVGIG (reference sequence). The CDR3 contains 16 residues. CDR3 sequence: CAWRATRRESGYGYTF. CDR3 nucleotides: TGTGCCTGGAGAGCAACTCGCAGGGAATCCGGCTATGGCTACACCTTC.

This chain's CDR3 is CASSFTGGGQPQHF. In DNA form, the CDR3 reads TGTGCCAGCAGCTTTACAGGGGGCGGGCAGCCCCAGCATTTT. The chain carries TRBV5-6 and TRBJ1-5; 9 nucleotides match TRBD1. The CDR3 contains 14 residues. Germline CDR1 SGHDT, CDR2 YYEEEE. With V trimmed by 2 bases and J by 7 bases, 4 bases remained unmatched.

The DNA for the CDR3 is TGTGCCAGTAGTGTCAACAGGAACTCTGGGGCCAACGTCCTGACTTTC. As protein: CASSVNRNSGANVLTF. V and J are TRBV19 and TRBJ2-6; possible D gene TRBD1, 5 bases. V lost 5 bases and J lost 0, with 11 bases in between. The CDR3 totals 16 residues. Germline V CDR1 and CDR2: LNHDA, SQIVND (reference sequence).

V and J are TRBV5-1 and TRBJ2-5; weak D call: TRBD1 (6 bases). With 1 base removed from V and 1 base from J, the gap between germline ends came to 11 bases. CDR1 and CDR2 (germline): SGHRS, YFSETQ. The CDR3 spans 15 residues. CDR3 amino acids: CASSLPQGTQETQYF. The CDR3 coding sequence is TGCGCCAGCAGCTTGCCACAGGGAACCCAAGAGACCCAGTACTTC.

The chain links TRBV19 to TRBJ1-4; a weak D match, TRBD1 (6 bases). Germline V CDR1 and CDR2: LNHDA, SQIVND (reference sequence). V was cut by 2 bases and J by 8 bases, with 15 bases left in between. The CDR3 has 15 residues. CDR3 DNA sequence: TGTGCCAGTAGTATACCGACAGGAAGGAGGGAAAAACTGTTTTTT. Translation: CASSIPTGRREKLFF.

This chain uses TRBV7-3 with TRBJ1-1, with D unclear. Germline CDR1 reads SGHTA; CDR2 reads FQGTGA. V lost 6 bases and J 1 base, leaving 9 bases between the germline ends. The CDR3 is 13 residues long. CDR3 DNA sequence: TGTGCCAGCAGTACCCAGGAGAACACTGAAGCTTTCTTT. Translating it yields CASSTQENTEAFF.

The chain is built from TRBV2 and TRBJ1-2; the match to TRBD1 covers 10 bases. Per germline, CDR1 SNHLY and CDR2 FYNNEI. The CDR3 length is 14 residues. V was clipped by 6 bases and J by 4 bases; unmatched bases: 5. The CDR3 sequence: CASRGQGGIYGYTF. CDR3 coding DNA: TGTGCCAGCAGAGGACAGGGGGGGATCTATGGCTACACCTTC.

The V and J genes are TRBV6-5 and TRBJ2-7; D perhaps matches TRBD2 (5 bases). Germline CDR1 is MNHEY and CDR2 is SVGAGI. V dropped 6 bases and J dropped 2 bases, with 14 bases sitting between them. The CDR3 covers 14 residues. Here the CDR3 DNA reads TGTGCCAGCAGCCCCGAGGGATCTACCTACGAGCAGTACTTC. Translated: CASSPEGSTYEQYF.

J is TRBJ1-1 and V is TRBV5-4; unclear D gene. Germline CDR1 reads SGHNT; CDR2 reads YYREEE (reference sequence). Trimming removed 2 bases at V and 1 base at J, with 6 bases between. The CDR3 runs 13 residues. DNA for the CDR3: TGTGCCAGCAGCTTTCAGCGGAACACTGAAGCTTTCTTT. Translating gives CASSFQRNTEAFF.

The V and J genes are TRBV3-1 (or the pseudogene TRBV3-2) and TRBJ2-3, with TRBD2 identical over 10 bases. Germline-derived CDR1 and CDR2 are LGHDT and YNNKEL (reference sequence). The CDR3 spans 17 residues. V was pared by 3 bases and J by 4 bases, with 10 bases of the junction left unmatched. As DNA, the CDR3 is TGTGCCAGCAGCCAGAGAAGAAGCGGGAGGGCCCCAGATACGCAGTATTTT. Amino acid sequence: CASSQRRSGRAPDTQYF.

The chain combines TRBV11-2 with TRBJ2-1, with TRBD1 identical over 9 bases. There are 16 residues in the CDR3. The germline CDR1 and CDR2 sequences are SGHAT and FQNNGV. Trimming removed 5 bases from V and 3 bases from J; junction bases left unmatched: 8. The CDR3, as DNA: TGTGCCAGCAGCCGGCGGGACAGGGCCTTCTACAATGAGCAGTTCTTC. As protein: CASSRRDRAFYNEQFF.

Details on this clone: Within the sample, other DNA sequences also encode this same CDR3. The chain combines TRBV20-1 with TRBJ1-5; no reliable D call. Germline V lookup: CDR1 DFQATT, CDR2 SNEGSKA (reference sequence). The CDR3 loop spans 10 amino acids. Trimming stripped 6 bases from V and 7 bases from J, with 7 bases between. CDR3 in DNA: TGCAGTGCCGGGGAGCAGCCCCAGCATTTT. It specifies CSAGEQPQHF.

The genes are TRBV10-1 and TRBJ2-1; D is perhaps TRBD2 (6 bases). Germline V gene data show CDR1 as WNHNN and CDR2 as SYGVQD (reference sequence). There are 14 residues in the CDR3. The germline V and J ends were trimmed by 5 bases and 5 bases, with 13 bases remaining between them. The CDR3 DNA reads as TGCGCCAGCAGTAGGCAGGGAGGCAACAATGAGCAGTTCTTC. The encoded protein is CASSRQGGNNEQFF.

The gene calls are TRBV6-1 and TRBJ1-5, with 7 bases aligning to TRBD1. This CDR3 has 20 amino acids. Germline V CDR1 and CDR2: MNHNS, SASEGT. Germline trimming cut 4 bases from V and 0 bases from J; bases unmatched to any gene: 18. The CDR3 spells CASSGSKIAGTVSSNQPQHF. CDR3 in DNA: TGTGCCAGCAGTGGGTCCAAGATAGCCGGGACAGTTTCTAGCAATCAGCCCCAGCATTTT.

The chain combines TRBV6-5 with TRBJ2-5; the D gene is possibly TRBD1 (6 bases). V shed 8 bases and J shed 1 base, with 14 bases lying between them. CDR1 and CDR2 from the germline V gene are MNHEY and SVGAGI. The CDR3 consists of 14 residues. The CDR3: CASRPRGFQETQYF. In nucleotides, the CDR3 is TGTGCCAGCCGCCCCAGGGGATTCCAAGAGACCCAGTACTTC.

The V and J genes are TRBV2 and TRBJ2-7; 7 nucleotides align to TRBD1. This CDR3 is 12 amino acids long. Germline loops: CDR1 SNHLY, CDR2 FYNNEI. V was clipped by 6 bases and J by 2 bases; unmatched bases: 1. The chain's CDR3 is CASSRGTYEQYF. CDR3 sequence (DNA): TGTGCCAGCAGCAGGGGGACCTACGAGCAGTACTTC.

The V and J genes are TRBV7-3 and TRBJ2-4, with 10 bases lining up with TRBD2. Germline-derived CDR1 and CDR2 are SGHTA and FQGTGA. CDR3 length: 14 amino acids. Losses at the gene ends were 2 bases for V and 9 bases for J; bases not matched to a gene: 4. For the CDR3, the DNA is TGTGCCAGCAGCTTAGTTCCTAGCGGGGGCATTCAGTACTTC. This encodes CASSLVPSGGIQYF.

In DNA form, the CDR3 reads TGTGCCAGTAGTCCCCAGGGGAGCTCCTATAATTCACCCCTCCACTTT. Protein: CASSPQGSSYNSPLHF. J is TRBJ1-6 and V is TRBV19, with D tentatively TRBD1 (6 bases). The V gene's germline CDR1 is LNHDA and CDR2 SQIVND (reference sequence). The CDR3 consists of 16 residues. V was shortened by 5 bases and J by 0 bases, with 11 bases between the two germline ends.

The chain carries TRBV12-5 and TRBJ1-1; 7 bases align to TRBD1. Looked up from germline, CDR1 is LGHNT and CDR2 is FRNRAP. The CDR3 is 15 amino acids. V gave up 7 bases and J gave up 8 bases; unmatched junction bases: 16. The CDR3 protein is CASAWGQSLTEEAFF. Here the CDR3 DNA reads TGTGCTAGTGCCTGGGGACAGTCCTTGACCGAGGAAGCTTTCTTT.

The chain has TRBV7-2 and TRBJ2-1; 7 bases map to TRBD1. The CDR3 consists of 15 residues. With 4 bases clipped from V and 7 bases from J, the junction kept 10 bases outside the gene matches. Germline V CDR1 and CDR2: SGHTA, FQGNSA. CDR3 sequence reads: CASSSYRGEQNEQFF. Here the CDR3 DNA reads TGTGCCAGCAGCTCTTACAGGGGTGAACAGAATGAGCAGTTCTTC. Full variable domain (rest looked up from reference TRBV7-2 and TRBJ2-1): GAGVSQSPSNKVTEKGKDVELRCDPISGHTALYWYRQSLGQGLEFLIYFQGNSAPDKSGLPSDRFSAERTGGSVSTLTIQRTQQEDSAVYLCASSSYRGEQNEQFFGPGTRLTVL.